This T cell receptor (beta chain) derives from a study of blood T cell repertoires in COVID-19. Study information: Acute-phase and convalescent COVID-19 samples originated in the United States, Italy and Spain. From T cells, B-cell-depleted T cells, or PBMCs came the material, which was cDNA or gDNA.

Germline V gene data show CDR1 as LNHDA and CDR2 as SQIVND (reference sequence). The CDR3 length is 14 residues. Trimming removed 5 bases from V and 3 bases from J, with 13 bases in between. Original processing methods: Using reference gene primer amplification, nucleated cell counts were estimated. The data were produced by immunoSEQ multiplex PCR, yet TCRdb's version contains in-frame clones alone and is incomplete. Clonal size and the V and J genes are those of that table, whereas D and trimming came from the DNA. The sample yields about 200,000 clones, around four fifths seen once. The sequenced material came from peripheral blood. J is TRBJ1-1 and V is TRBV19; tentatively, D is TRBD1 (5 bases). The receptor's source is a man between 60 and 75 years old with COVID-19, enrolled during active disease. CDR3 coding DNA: TGTGCCAGTAGTGTCGCTACGGGGGACACTGAAGCTTTCTTT. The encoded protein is CASSVATGDTEAFF.